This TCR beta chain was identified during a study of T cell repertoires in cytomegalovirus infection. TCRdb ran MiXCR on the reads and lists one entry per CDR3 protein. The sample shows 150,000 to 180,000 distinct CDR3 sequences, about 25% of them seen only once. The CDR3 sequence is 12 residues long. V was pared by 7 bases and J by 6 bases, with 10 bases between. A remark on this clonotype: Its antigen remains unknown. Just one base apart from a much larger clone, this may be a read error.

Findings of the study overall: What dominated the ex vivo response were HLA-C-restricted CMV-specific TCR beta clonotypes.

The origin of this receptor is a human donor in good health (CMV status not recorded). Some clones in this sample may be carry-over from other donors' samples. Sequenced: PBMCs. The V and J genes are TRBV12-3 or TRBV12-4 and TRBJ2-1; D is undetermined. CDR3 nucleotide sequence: TGTGCCAGCATTCTTATGAGCAATGAGCAGTTCTTC. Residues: CASILMSNEQFF.